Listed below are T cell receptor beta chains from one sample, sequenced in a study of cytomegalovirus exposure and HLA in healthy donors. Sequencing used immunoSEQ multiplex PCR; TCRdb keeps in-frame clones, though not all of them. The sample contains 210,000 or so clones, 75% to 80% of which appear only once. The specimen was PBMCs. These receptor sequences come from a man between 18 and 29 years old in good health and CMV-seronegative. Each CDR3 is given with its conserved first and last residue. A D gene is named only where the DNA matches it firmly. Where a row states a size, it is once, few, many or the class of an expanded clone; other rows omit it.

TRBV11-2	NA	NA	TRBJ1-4	CASSYQGFNEKLFF	TGTGCCAGCAGTTACCAGGGATTTAATGAAAAACTGTTTTTT
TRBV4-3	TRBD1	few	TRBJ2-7	CASRLTGTGTYEQYF	TGCGCCAGCAGACTGACCGGGACAGGGACCTACGAGCAGTACTTC
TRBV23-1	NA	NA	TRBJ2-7	CAGRGAGGQLYEQYF	TGCGCCGGTCGGGGAGCAGGGGGGCAACTCTACGAGCAGTACTTC
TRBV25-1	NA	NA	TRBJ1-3	CASPGQPGNTIYF	TGTGCCAGCCCCGGACAGCCTGGAAACACCATATATTTT
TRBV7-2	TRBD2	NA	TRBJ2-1	CASRLTLGTSGHNEQFF	TGTGCCAGCAGACTTACCTTAGGGACTAGCGGCCACAATGAGCAGTTCTTC
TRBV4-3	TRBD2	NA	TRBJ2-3	CASSQGIAGDRVTDTQYF	TGCGCCAGCAGCCAAGGAATAGCGGGGGACCGAGTTACAGATACGCAGTATTTT
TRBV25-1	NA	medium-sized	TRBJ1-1	CASTHTNTEAFF	TGTGCCAGCACCCACACGAACACTGAAGCTTTCTTT
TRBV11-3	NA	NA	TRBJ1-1	CASSPPGKTEAFF	TGTGCCAGCAGCCCCCCGGGGAAGACTGAAGCTTTCTTT
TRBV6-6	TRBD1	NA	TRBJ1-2	CASSFNPGQGGGYTF	TGTGCCAGCAGTTTCAACCCTGGACAGGGGGGCGGCTACACCTTC
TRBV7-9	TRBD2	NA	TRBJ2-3	CASSLGLAGTDTQYF	TGTGCCAGCAGCCTCGGACTAGCGGGCACAGATACGCAGTATTTT
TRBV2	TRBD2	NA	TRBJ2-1	CASTKRTSGVNEQFF	TGTGCCAGCACCAAAAGGACTAGCGGGGTGAATGAGCAGTTCTTC
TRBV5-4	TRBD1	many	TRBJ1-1	CASSVTGGLGTEAFF	TGTGCCAGCAGCGTGACAGGGGGCTTGGGGACTGAAGCTTTCTTT
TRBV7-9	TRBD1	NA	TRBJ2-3	CASEPGQPTDTQYF	TGTGCCAGCGAACCGGGACAGCCCACAGATACGCAGTATTTT
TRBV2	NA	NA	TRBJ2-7	CASRANYEQYF	TGTGCCAGCAGAGCAAATTACGAGCAGTACTTC
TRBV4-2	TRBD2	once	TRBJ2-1	CASSPIRTSGRYISSYNEQFF	TGTGCCAGCAGCCCCATACGGACTAGCGGGAGGTATATTAGCTCCTACAATGAGCAGTTCTTC
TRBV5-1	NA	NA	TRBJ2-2	CASVNTGELFF	TGCGCCAGCGTAAACACCGGGGAGCTGTTTTTT
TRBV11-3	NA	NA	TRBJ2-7	CASSPRGTYEQYF	TGTGCCAGCAGCCCCAGGGGTACCTACGAGCAGTACTTC
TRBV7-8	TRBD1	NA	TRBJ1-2	CASSFHTGANYGYTF	TGTGCCAGCAGCTTCCACACAGGGGCTAACTATGGCTACACCTTC
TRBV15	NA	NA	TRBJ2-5	CATSRGGGEETQYF	TGTGCCACCAGCAGAGGAGGAGGGGAAGAGACCCAGTACTTC
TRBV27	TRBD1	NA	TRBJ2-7	CASSLSDRDEQYF	TGTGCCAGCAGTTTAAGTGACAGGGACGAGCAGTACTTC
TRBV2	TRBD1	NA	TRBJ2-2	CASTLHGQGDTGELFF	TGTGCCAGCACCTTACATGGACAGGGTGACACCGGGGAGCTGTTTTTT
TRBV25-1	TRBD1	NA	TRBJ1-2	CASSRGNYGYTF	TGTGCCAGCAGCAGGGGGAACTATGGCTACACCTTC